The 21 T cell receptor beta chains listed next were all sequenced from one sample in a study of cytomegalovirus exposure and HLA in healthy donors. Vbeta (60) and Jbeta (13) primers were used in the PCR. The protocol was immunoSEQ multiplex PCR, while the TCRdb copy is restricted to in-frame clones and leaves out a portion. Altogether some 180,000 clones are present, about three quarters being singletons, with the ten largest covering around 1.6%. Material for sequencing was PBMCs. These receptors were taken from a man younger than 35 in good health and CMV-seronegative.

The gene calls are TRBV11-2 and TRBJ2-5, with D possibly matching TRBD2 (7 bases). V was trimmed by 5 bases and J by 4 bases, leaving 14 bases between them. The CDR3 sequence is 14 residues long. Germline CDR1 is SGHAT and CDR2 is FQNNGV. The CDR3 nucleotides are TGTGCCAGCAGCAGGGGGGGTGGATCAGAGACCCAGTACTTC. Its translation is CASSRGGGSETQYF.

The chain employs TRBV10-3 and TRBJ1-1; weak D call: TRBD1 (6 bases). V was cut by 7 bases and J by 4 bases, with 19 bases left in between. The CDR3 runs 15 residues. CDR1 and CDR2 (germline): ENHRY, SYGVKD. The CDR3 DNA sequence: TGTGCCATCAAAGGGGATCAGGGGCGGCCCACTGAAGCTTTCTTT. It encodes CAIKGDQGRPTEAFF.

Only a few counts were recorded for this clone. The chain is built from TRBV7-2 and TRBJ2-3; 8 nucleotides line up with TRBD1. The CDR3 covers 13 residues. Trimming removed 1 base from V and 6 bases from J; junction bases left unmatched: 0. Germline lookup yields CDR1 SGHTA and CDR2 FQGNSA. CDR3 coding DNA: TGTGCCAGCAGCTTAGGGACAGGGGATACGCAGTATTTT. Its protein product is CASSLGTGDTQYF.

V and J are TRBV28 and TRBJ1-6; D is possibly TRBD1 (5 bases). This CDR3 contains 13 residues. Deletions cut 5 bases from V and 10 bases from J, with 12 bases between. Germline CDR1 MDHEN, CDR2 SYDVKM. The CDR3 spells CASSVTVGSPLHF. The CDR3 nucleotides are TGTGCCAGCAGTGTGACAGTGGGATCACCCCTCCACTTT.

The CDR3 coding sequence is TGTGCCTCGTCCCACGGGACAGTTCCCGCCGAGCAGTACTTC. Protein: CASSHGTVPAEQYF. The rearrangement joins TRBV15 to TRBJ2-7, with TRBD1 matching 7 bases. Germline loops: CDR1 LNHNV, CDR2 YYDKDF (reference sequence). The CDR3 covers 14 residues. Unmatched junction bases numbered 16, after V lost 11 bases and J lost 6 bases.

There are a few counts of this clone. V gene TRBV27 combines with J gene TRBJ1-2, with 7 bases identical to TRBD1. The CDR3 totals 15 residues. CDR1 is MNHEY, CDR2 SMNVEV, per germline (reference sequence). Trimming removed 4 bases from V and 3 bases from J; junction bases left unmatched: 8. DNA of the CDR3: TGTGCCAGCAGTTCCCTCGACAGGGAATACTATGGCTACACCTTC. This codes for CASSSLDREYYGYTF.

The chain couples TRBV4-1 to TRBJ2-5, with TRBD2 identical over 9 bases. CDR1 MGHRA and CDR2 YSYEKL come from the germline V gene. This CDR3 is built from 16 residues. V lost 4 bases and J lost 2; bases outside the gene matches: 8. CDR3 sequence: CASSPGAGGRQETQYF. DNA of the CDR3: TGCGCCAGCAGCCCAGGAGCGGGGGGCCGGCAAGAGACCCAGTACTTC.

CDR3 coding DNA: TGTGCCAGCACCGCTCGGGGGGGAGGCACAGATACGCAGTATTTT. Protein product: CASTARGGGTDTQYF. This chain connects TRBV6-5 to TRBJ2-3; 8 nucleotides agree with TRBD2. The CDR3 covers 15 residues. Germline CDR1 MNHEY, CDR2 SVGAGI. V lost 7 bases to trimming and J lost 1 base; unmatched junction nucleotides: 7.

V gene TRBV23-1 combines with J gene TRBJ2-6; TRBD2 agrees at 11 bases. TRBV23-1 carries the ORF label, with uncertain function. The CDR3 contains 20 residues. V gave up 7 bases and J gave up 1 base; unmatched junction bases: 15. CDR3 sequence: CASTLGFGLAGPSGANVLTF. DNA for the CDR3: TGCGCCAGCACCTTGGGTTTCGGACTAGCGGGCCCGTCTGGGGCCAACGTCCTGACTTTC.

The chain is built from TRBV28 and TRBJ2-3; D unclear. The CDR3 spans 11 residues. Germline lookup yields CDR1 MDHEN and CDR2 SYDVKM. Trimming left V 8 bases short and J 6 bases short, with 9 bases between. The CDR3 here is CASQNLDTQYF. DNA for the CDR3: TGTGCCAGCCAGAACCTGGATACGCAGTATTTT.

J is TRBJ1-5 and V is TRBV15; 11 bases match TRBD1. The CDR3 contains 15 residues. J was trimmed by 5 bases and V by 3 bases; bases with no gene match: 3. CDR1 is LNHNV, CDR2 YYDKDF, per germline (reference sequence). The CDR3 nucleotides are TGTGCCACCAGCAGGAGGGACAGGGGGTATCAGCCCCAGCATTTT. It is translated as CATSRRDRGYQPQHF.

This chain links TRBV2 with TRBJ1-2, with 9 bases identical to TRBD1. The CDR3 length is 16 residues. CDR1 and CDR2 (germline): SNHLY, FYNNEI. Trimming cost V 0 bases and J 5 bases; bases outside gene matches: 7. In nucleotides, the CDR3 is TGTGCCAGCAGTGAAGCGCTTAGGGACAGGGCTTATGGCTACACCTTC. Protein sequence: CASSEALRDRAYGYTF.

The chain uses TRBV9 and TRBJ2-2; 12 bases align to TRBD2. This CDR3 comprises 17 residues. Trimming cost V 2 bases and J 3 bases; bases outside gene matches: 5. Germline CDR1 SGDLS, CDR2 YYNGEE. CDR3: CASSVDRLAGDTGELFF. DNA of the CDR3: TGTGCCAGCAGCGTCGACCGACTAGCGGGAGACACCGGGGAGCTGTTTTTT.

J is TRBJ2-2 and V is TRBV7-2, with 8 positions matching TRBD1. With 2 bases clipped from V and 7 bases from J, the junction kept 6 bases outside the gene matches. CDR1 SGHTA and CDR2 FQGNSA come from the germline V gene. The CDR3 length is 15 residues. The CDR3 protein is CASSLQGARGGELFF. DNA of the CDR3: TGTGCCAGCAGCTTACAGGGGGCGAGAGGCGGGGAGCTGTTTTTT.

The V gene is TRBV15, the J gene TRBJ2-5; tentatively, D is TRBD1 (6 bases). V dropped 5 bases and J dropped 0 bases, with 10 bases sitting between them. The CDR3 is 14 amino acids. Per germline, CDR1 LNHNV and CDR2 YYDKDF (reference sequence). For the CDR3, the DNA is TGTGCCACCAGCCGGGACATGTACCAAGAGACCCAGTACTTC. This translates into CATSRDMYQETQYF.

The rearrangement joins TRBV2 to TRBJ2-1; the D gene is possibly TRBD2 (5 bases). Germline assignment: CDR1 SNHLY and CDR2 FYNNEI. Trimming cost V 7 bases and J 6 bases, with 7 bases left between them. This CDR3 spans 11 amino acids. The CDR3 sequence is CASTDSNEQFF. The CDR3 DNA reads TGTGCCAGCACGGACTCCAATGAGCAGTTCTTC.

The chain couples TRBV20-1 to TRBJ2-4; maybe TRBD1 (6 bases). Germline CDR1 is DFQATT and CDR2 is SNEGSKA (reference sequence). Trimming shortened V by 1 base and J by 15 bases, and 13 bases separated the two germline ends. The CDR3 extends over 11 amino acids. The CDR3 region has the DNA TGCAGTGCTAGAGCGCAACAGGGTGCGTACTTC. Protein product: CSARAQQGAYF.

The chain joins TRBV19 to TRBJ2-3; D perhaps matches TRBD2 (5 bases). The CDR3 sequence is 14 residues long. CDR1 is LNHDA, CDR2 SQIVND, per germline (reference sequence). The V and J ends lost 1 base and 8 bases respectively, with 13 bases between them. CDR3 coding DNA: TGTGCCAGTAGTATAGGTGGACCGGGGTCTACGCAGTATTTT. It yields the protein CASSIGGPGSTQYF.

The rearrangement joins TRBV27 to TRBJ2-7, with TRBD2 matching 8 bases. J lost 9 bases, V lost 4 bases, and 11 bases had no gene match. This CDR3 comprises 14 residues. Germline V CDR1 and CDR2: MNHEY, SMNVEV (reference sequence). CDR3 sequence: CASSSGGVRGSQYF. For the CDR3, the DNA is TGTGCCAGCAGTTCCGGGGGGGTTAGAGGGTCGCAGTACTTC.

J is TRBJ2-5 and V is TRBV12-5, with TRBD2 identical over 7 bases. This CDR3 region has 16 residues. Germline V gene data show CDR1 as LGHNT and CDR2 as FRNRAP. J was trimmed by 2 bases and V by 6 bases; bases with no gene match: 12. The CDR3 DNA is TGTGCTAGTGGCGCGTCGGCCCGGGGAGGGCAAGAGACCCAGTACTTC. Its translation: CASGASARGGQETQYF.

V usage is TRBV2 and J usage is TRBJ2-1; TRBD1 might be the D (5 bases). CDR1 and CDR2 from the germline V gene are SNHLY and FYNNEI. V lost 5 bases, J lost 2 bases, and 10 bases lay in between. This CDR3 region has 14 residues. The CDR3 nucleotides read TGTGCCAGCAGTCCGACAGTAACCTACAATGAGCAGTTCTTC. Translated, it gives CASSPTVTYNEQFF.